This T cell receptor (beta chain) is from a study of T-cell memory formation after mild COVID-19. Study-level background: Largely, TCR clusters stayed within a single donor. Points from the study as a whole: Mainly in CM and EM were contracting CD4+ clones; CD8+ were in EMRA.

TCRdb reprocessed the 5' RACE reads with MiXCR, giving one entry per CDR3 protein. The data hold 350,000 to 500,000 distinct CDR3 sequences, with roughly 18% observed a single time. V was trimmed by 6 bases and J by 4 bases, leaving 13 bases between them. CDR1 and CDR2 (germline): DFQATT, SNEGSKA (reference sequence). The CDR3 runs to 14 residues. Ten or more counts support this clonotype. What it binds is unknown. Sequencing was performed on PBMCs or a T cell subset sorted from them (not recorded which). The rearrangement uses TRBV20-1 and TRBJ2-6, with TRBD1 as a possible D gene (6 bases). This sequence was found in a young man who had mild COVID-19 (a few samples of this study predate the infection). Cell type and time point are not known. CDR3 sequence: CSAIRTEGANVLTF. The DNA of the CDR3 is TGCAGTGCCATCCGGACAGAGGGGGCCAACGTCCTGACTTTC.